Listed below are T cell receptor beta chains from one sample, sequenced in a study of T cells after somatic rescue of genetic block. Libraries were prepared by immunoSEQ multiplex PCR; TCRdb keeps only in-frame clonotypes and omits some of them. The sample records 110,000 or so clones, about nine tenths being singletons. Sequenced input: peripheral blood mononuclear cells (PBMCs). These receptor sequences come from a woman aged 18 to 35. Each CDR3 is given with its conserved first and last residue. A D gene is named only where the DNA matches it firmly. Clone size is not always given. Where it is, it says once, few, many or a class for expanded clones.

-	TRBV7-8	TRBJ2-5	TRBD1	CASSDVGTGTYQETQYF	TGTGCCAGCAGCGACGTAGGGACAGGGACCTACCAAGAGACCCAGTACTTC
-	TRBV29-1	TRBJ2-7	-	CSVELADGTYEQYF	TGCAGCGTTGAACTAGCTGACGGAACCTACGAGCAGTACTTC
-	TRBV10-3	TRBJ2-7	TRBD1	CAIRPSGGPSSYEQYF	TGTGCCATCAGACCATCAGGGGGCCCAAGCTCCTACGAGCAGTACTTC
-	TRBV7-2	TRBJ2-3	TRBD1	CASSLPARQGVQPGTQYF	TGTGCCAGCAGCCTCCCTGCAAGACAGGGGGTCCAACCCGGGACGCAGTATTTT
once	TRBV6-4	TRBJ1-1	-	CASSAEGMGTEAFF	TGTGCCAGCAGTGCGGAGGGGATGGGGACTGAAGCTTTCTTT
once	TRBV18	TRBJ1-1	-	CASSPTSGTNTEAFF	TGTGCCAGCTCACCGACTTCCGGGACTAACACTGAAGCTTTCTTT
-	TRBV27	TRBJ2-2	TRBD1	CASSSPSRTGWVLGTPGELFF	TGTGCCAGCAGTTCCCCTTCCCGGACAGGGTGGGTACTTGGAACACCCGGGGAGCTGTTTTTT
once	TRBV7-9	TRBJ2-1	TRBD1	CASSLAGQSYNEQFF	TGTGCCAGCAGCTTAGCGGGACAGTCCTACAATGAGCAGTTCTTC
-	TRBV5-1	TRBJ2-5	TRBD2	CASRKASGVQETQYF	TGCGCCAGCAGGAAGGCTAGCGGGGTCCAAGAGACCCAGTACTTC
-	TRBV5-4	TRBJ1-1	-	CASSSGPVNTEAFF	TGTGCCAGCAGCTCCGGGCCCGTCAACACTGAAGCTTTCTTT
-	TRBV9	TRBJ2-3	-	CASSVRERGATDTQYF	TGTGCCAGCAGCGTTAGGGAACGGGGGGCCACAGATACGCAGTATTTT
-	TRBV5-1	TRBJ2-7	-	CASPPCPGIYEQYF	TGCGCCAGCCCCCCCTGTCCAGGGATCTACGAGCAGTACTTC
-	TRBV5-5	TRBJ1-1	-	CASSLPYRDTEAFF	TGTGCCAGCAGCTTGCCCTACAGGGACACTGAAGCTTTCTTT
-	TRBV29-1	TRBJ2-2	-	CSVGQVTNTGELFF	TGCAGCGTTGGCCAGGTCACGAACACCGGGGAGCTGTTTTTT
once	TRBV7-9	TRBJ1-1	TRBD1	CASSLGWQGANPTEAFF	TGTGCCAGCAGCTTAGGGTGGCAGGGGGCGAATCCCACTGAAGCTTTCTTT
-	TRBV4-2	TRBJ2-7	-	CASSQDAGRLDYEQYF	TGTGCCAGCAGCCAAGATGCGGGGAGGTTGGACTACGAGCAGTACTTC
-	TRBV9	TRBJ2-2	-	CASSVVPTNTGELFF	TGTGCCAGCAGCGTAGTTCCTACTAACACCGGGGAGCTGTTTTTT
-	TRBV4-2	TRBJ1-1	TRBD1	CASSPRDRGLGEAFF	TGTGCCAGCAGCCCCCGGGACAGGGGGCTCGGCGAAGCTTTCTTT
-	TRBV28	TRBJ2-7	TRBD1	CASSLGPGTALYEQYF	TGTGCCAGCAGTTTGGGGCCCGGGACAGCTCTCTACGAGCAGTACTTC
few	TRBV25-1	TRBJ1-6	-	CASSEYESPLHF	TGTGCCAGCAGTGAATATGAGTCACCCCTCCACTTT
once	TRBV10-3	TRBJ1-5	TRBD1	CAISGSPDRGQGQPQHF	TGTGCCATCAGCGGATCCCCCGACAGGGGGCAAGGGCAGCCCCAGCATTTT
-	TRBV5-5	TRBJ1-4	-	CASSYSGPPRGGEEKLFF	TGTGCCAGCAGCTATTCCGGGCCACCAAGAGGAGGGGAAGAAAAACTGTTTTTT
-	TRBV5-1	TRBJ2-7	-	CASSLNRAHEQYF	TGCGCCAGCAGCTTGAACAGGGCCCACGAGCAGTACTTC
-	TRBV5-1	TRBJ2-3	-	CASSPSTDTQYF	TGCGCCAGCAGCCCCAGCACAGATACGCAGTATTTT
-	TRBV11-3	TRBJ1-3	-	CASSLDQMGKRTSGNTIYF	TGTGCCAGCAGCTTAGATCAGATGGGGAAAAGAACCTCTGGAAACACCATATATTTT
-	TRBV5-1	TRBJ2-3	-	CASSLDGRGFDTQYF	TGCGCCAGCAGCTTGGACGGGCGGGGCTTCGATACGCAGTATTTT
-	TRBV4-3	TRBJ1-1	TRBD1	CASSQIRQGASNTEAFF	TGCGCCAGCAGCCAAATCAGGCAGGGGGCCTCGAACACTGAAGCTTTCTTT
-	TRBV6-6	TRBJ1-1	-	CASSYSQNTEAFF	TGTGCCAGCAGTTACTCACAGAACACTGAAGCTTTCTTT
-	TRBV29-1	TRBJ2-1	-	CSVGSRTGGSSYNEQFF	TGCAGCGTTGGATCGAGAACGGGGGGCAGCTCCTACAATGAGCAGTTCTTC
-	TRBV9	TRBJ2-7	-	CASSADRDPGGPRYF	TGTGCCAGCAGCGCCGACAGAGACCCCGGCGGTCCTCGGTACTTC
-	TRBV28	TRBJ1-2	TRBD1	CASSLTQGQSDSYGYTF	TGTGCCAGCAGTCTCACACAGGGACAGTCAGATTCCTATGGCTACACCTTC
-	TRBV13	TRBJ2-5	-	CASSLNAGATGETQYF	TGTGCCAGCAGCTTAAACGCGGGGGCTACGGGAGAGACCCAGTACTTC
-	TRBV9	TRBJ2-3	-	CASSVMSLSTDTQYF	TGTGCCAGCAGCGTAATGTCTCTGAGCACAGATACGCAGTATTTT
-	TRBV5-1	TRBJ2-7	-	CASSLLPATYEQYF	TGCGCCAGCAGCTTGTTGCCGGCCACCTACGAGCAGTACTTC